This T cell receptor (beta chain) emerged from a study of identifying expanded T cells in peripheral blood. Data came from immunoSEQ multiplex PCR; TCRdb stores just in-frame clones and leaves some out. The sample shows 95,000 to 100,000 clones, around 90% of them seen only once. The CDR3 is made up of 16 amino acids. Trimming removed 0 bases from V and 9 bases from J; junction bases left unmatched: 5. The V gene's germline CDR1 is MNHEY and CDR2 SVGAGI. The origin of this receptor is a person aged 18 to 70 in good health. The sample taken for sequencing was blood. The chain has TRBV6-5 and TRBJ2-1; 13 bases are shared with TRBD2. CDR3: CASSYSVGLAGVEQFF. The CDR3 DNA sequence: TGTGCCAGCAGTTACTCTGTCGGACTAGCGGGGGTTGAGCAGTTCTTC.